This is a list of T cell receptor beta chains from one sample in a study of cytomegalovirus exposure and HLA in healthy donors. Using immunoSEQ multiplex PCR, the repertoire was profiled, and TCRdb retains in-frame clones only, with some absent. The data contain 120,000 or so clones, about 73% of them singletons. The sample was PBMCs. Receptors originate from a woman in her forties in good health and CMV-seronegative. Both conserved end residues are part of each CDR3. The D gene is left open where the match is weak. Size tells how often a clone was seen (once, few, many) or the class of an expanded clone, and some rows leave it out.

v_gene,abundance,j_gene,d_gene,CDR3nt,CDR3aa
TRBV4-2,-,TRBJ2-3,TRBD2,TGTGCCAGCAGCCAAGATCCAGCGGGAGGGCCAGATACGCAGTATTTT,CASSQDPAGGPDTQYF
TRBV5-4,-,TRBJ2-1,TRBD2,TGTGCCAGCAGCTTCGGGGGACTAGCGGGAGGTGAGCAGTTCTTC,CASSFGGLAGGEQFF
TRBV11-2,once,TRBJ1-1,TRBD1,TGTGCCAGCAGCTACCGGACAGGGCAGAACACTGAAGCTTTCTTT,CASSYRTGQNTEAFF
TRBV28,-,TRBJ1-5,-,TGTGCCAGCAGTTTAGCCAGTTATAGCAATCAGCCCCAGCATTTT,CASSLASYSNQPQHF
TRBV2,-,TRBJ1-5,TRBD1,TGTGCCAGCAGTGAAGGGGGACAGCGCAATCAGCCCCAGCATTTT,CASSEGGQRNQPQHF
TRBV28,-,TRBJ2-2,-,TGTGCCAGCAGTTTAGCAGGGGAGAGGGCCGGGGAGCTGTTTTTT,CASSLAGERAGELFF
TRBV29-1,-,TRBJ1-2,-,TGCAGCGTTGAAGGGGTTAGGGAGGGCTATGGCTACACCTTC,CSVEGVREGYGYTF
TRBV7-9,-,TRBJ2-1,TRBD2,TGTGCCAGCAGCCAGGGACTAGCGGGAGCGAATGAGCAGTTCTTC,CASSQGLAGANEQFF
TRBV4-3,-,TRBJ1-4,TRBD1,TGCGCCAGCAGCCAAGGGGACAGGGATCTTGAAAAACTGTTTTTT,CASSQGDRDLEKLFF
TRBV18,-,TRBJ2-2,-,TGTGCCAGCTCACCACCGAGCGCGGCGAACACCGGGGAGCTGTTTTTT,CASSPPSAANTGELFF
TRBV10-3,once,TRBJ2-3,-,TGTGCCATCAGTGATTTGGAGGACCCAGATACGCAGTATTTT,CAISDLEDPDTQYF
TRBV5-5,-,TRBJ2-3,TRBD1,TGTGCCAGCAGCTTCAACCCGGGACAGGGCACAGATACGCAGTATTTT,CASSFNPGQGTDTQYF
TRBV18,-,TRBJ1-2,TRBD1,TGTGCCAGCTCACAGGGACAGCTCTATGGCTACACCTTC,CASSQGQLYGYTF
TRBV28,-,TRBJ1-2,TRBD1,TGTGCCAGCAGTACCACGACAGGGGATAACTATGGCTACACCTTC,CASSTTTGDNYGYTF
TRBV28,-,TRBJ2-7,-,TGTGCCAGCAGTTCGGGGAGCTCCTACGAGCAGTACTTC,CASSSGSSYEQYF
TRBV2,-,TRBJ2-7,-,TGTGCCAGCACCAGGGTCTACGAGCAGTACTTC,CASTRVYEQYF
TRBV11-2,-,TRBJ1-2,-,TGTGCCAGCAGCTCTAGGACTCTTAACTATGGCTACACCTTC,CASSSRTLNYGYTF
TRBV7-9,-,TRBJ1-2,-,TGTGCCAGCAGGTCTAAGGAGGAAGGAAACTATGGCTACACCTTC,CASRSKEEGNYGYTF
TRBV19,-,TRBJ1-3,TRBD1,TGTGCCAGTAGTATGACAGGGGATCCCGTGACGGTCGGAAACACCATATATTTT,CASSMTGDPVTVGNTIYF
TRBV7-3,-,TRBJ2-2,TRBD1,TGTGCCAGCAGCTTAATTGGACAGGGGCGGGGGAACACCGGGGAGCTGTTTTTT,CASSLIGQGRGNTGELFF
TRBV11-2,once,TRBJ2-3,-,TGTGCCAGCAGCCTCGAGGCCGGAGGGTTTCAGCCCCAGTATTTT,CASSLEAGGFQPQYF
TRBV5-1,-,TRBJ1-2,TRBD1,TGCGCCAGCAGCCAACAGGGGGGGGGCTATGGCTACACCTTC,CASSQQGGGYGYTF
TRBV10-2,-,TRBJ1-3,-,TGCGCCAGCCAAACGGGGGTTGGAAACACCATATATTTT,CASQTGVGNTIYF
TRBV28,-,TRBJ2-1,TRBD2,TGTGCCAGCAGTTGGGCAGGGCGACTAGCGGGAGGCGAGTTCTTC,CASSWAGRLAGGEFF
TRBV7-9,-,TRBJ2-5,-,TGTGCCAGCAGCTACAGGGATCAAGAGACCCAGTACTTC,CASSYRDQETQYF
TRBV7-9,-,TRBJ2-1,TRBD2,TGTTCCAGCAGCTTAGGGGCGGGACTAGCCAACAATGAGCAGTTCTTC,CSSSLGAGLANNEQFF
TRBV27,-,TRBJ2-2,-,TGTGCCAGCAGTTTGCAGTCCAGAGGGGAGCTGTTTTTT,CASSLQSRGELFF
TRBV28,-,TRBJ2-7,TRBD1,TGTGCCAGCAGTCGACAGGGGTTTTTCTACGAGCAGTACTTC,CASSRQGFFYEQYF
TRBV5-1,once,TRBJ2-5,TRBD2,TGCGCCAGCAGCTCCCTTTCGGTCGGGGGGCAAGAGACCCAGTACTTC,CASSSLSVGGQETQYF
TRBV4-2,once,TRBJ2-2,-,TGTGCCAGCAGCCAAGAAGAAGCGGCCGGGGAGCTGTTTTTT,CASSQEEAAGELFF
TRBV7-9,-,TRBJ2-1,TRBD2,TGTGCCAGCAGCCTGCGGACTAGCGGCCCCAGGGGTGAGCAGTTCTTC,CASSLRTSGPRGEQFF
TRBV5-4,-,TRBJ1-3,-,TGTGCCAGCAGCCCGACAAGGAACGGAAACACCATATATTTT,CASSPTRNGNTIYF
TRBV7-9,-,TRBJ2-7,-,TGTGCCAGCAGCAGCACCGGGTCTACTAGAGTGAACGAGCAGTACTTC,CASSSTGSTRVNEQYF
TRBV11-2,-,TRBJ2-7,-,TGTGCCAGCAGCTCCGCCTACGAGCAGTACTTC,CASSSAYEQYF
TRBV7-2,-,TRBJ2-7,-,TGTGCCAGCAGCTGGGACTTTAGCTCCTACGAGCAGTACTTC,CASSWDFSSYEQYF
TRBV7-9,-,TRBJ1-4,TRBD1,TGTGCCAGCAGCTCCGTGTCAGGGGGAAAACTGTTTTTT,CASSSVSGGKLFF
TRBV18,-,TRBJ1-2,TRBD1,TGTGCCAGCTCACCAGACAGGGACGGCTACACCTTC,CASSPDRDGYTF
TRBV5-1,-,TRBJ2-7,TRBD2,TGCGCCAGCAGCGAAAACCTAGCGGACCCCTCCTACGAGCAGTACTTC,CASSENLADPSYEQYF
TRBV9,-,TRBJ1-2,-,TGTGCCAGCAGCGTAGAAGCAGGGTCCCCGCTAGGGTATGGCTACACCTTC,CASSVEAGSPLGYGYTF
TRBV5-1,-,TRBJ2-7,TRBD2,TGCGCCAGCAGCTTCGCGGGAGGGCCTTCCTACGAGCAGTACTTC,CASSFAGGPSYEQYF
TRBV5-1,-,TRBJ1-1,-,TGCGCCAGCAGCTCTGCGGGGGTCCACACTGAAGCTTTCTTT,CASSSAGVHTEAFF
TRBV28,once,TRBJ1-2,TRBD1,TGTGCCAGCAGTTTGCTCAGGGGGCGAACCTCTAACTATGGCTACACCTTC,CASSLLRGRTSNYGYTF
TRBV10-3,-,TRBJ2-2,-,TGTGCCATCACGGCAGGGTCCGGCACCGGGGAGCTGTTTTTT,CAITAGSGTGELFF
TRBV7-9,once,TRBJ1-2,-,TGTGCCAGCAGCCCTACAGGGAACTATGGCTACACCTTC,CASSPTGNYGYTF
TRBV19,-,TRBJ1-1,-,TGTGCCAGTAGACGGGGGTCCATGAACACTGAAGCTTTCTTT,CASRRGSMNTEAFF
TRBV5-1,-,TRBJ2-1,TRBD2,TGCGCCAGCAGCAGGGGACTAGCGGGATACAATGAGCAGTTCTTC,CASSRGLAGYNEQFF
TRBV28,few,TRBJ1-5,-,TGTGCCAGCAGTCAAATCTCGGAGCCCCAGCATTTT,CASSQISEPQHF